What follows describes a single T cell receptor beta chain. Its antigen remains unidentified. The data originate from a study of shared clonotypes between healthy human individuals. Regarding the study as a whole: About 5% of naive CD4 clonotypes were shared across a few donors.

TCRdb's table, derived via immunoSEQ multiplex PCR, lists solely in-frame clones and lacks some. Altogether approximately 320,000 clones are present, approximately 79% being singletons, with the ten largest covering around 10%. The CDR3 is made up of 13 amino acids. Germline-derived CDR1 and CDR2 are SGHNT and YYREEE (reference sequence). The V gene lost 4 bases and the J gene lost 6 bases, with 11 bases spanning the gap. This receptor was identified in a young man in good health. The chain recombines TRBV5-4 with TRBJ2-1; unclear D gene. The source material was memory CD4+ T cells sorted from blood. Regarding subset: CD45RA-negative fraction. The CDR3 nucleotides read TGTGCCAGCAGCACAGCTAAGTTCAATGAGCAGTTCTTC. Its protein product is CASSTAKFNEQFF.